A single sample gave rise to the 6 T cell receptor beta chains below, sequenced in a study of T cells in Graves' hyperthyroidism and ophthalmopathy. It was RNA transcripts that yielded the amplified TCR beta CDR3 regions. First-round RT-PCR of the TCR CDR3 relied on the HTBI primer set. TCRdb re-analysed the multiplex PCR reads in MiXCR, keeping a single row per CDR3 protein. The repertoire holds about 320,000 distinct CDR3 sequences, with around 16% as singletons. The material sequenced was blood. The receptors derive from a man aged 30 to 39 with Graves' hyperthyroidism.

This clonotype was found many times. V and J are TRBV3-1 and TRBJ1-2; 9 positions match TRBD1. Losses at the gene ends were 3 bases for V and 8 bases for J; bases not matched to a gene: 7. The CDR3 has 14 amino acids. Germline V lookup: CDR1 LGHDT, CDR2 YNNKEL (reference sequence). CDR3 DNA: TGTGCCAGCAGCCATAGGGACAGGGCAGGGGGCTACACCTTC. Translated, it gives CASSHRDRAGGYTF.

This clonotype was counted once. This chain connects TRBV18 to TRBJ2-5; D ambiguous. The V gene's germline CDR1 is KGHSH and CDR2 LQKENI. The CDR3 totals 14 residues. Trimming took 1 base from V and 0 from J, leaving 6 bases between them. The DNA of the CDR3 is TGTGCCAGCTCACCACTAGACCACCAAGAGACCCAGTACTTC. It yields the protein CASSPLDHQETQYF.

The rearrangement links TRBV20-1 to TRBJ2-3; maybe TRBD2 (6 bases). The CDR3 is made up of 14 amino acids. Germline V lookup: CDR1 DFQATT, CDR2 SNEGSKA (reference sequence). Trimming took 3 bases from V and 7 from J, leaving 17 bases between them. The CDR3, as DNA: TGCAGTGCTAGCGGGAGAGAGACACATTATACGCAGTATTTT. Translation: CSASGRETHYTQYF.

CDR3 loop: CASSMVPGTYEQYF. CDR3 sequence (DNA): TGTGCCAGTAGTATGGTCCCGGGTACCTACGAGCAGTACTTC. This sequence joins TRBV19 and TRBJ2-7; no firm D call. V lost 3 bases, J lost 2 bases, and 11 bases lay in between. The CDR3 spans 14 residues. Germline CDR1 is LNHDA and CDR2 is SQIVND (reference sequence). The full variable domain, in which reference TRBV19 and TRBJ2-7 provide the parts outside the CDR3, is DGGITQSPKYLFRKEGQNVTLSCEQNLNHDAMYWYRQDPGQGLRLIYYSQIVNDFQKGDIAEGYSVSREKKESFPLTVTSAQKNPTAFYLCASSMVPGTYEQYFGPGTRLTVT.

The CDR3 DNA sequence: TGTGCCAGCAGCCAAGATCAGGGGTGGACTAGGAGTCCGTTCTTC. It is translated as CASSQDQGWTRSPFF. The chain carries TRBV3-1 and TRBJ2-1, with a possible D match to TRBD2 (7 bases). Germline V CDR1 and CDR2: LGHDT, YNNKEL (reference sequence). The CDR3 spans 15 residues. V lost 0 bases to trimming and J lost 15 bases, with 21 bases between them.

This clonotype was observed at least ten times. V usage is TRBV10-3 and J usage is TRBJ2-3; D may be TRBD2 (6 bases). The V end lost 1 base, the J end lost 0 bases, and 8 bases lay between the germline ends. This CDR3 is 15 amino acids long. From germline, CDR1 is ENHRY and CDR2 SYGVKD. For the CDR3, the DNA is TGTGCCATCAGTGAGTTTGCGGGGAGCACAGATACGCAGTATTTT. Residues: CAISEFAGSTDTQYF.